One sample yielded the 26 T cell receptor beta chains listed below, sequenced in a study of vaccination effects on CD4 cells after COVID-19. The table came from immunoSEQ multiplex PCR; TCRdb's copy has only in-frame clones and leaves some out. Among about 21,000 clones listed, more than 65% were seen once. Prior to sequencing, the ViraFEST assay stimulated PBMC with viral peptide pools, which expanded the antigen-specific CD4+ T cells. Isolation of CD4+ T cells took place after 10 days of culture. Vaccinated recipients, who were negative for nucleocapsid antibodies, had no history of SARS-CoV-2 infection. Antigens of these TCRs are unknown. The sequencing used CD4+ T cells from PBMCs cultured with HCoV-NL63 spike peptides, collected before COVID-19 vaccination. These receptor sequences come from a human donor who received a COVID-19 vaccine.

The chain employs TRBV6-5 and TRBJ1-4; 10 positions match TRBD1. V lost 5 bases, J lost 7 bases, and 7 bases stayed unmatched. Germline V gene data show CDR1 as MNHEY and CDR2 as SVGAGI. The CDR3 spans 15 residues. CDR3: CASSPDRGPSEKLFF. CDR3 sequence (DNA): TGTGCCAGCAGTCCAGACAGGGGGCCGAGTGAAAAACTGTTTTTT.

The chain uses TRBV5-5 and TRBJ1-2, with 7 bases matching TRBD1. The CDR3 extends over 14 amino acids. Germline loops: CDR1 SGHKS, CDR2 YYEKEE (reference sequence). The V segment lost 3 bases and the J segment 0 bases; nucleotides outside the gene matches: 2. The CDR3 loop reads CASSWGQSNYGYTF. CDR3 in DNA: TGTGCCAGCAGCTGGGGACAGTCTAACTATGGCTACACCTTC.

The chain is built from TRBV11-3 and TRBJ1-6; weak D call: TRBD1 (5 bases). Trimming left V 8 bases short and J 7 bases short, with 18 bases between. Germline V CDR1 and CDR2: SGHNT, YENEEA. The CDR3 length is 15 residues. This chain's CDR3 is CASVRGSTWNSPLHF. DNA for the CDR3: TGTGCCAGCGTTCGGGGGTCGACTTGGAATTCACCCCTCCACTTT.

The chain uses TRBV5-6 and TRBJ1-2; D is possibly TRBD1 (6 bases). Germline V lookup: CDR1 SGHDT, CDR2 YYEEEE. V shed 6 bases and J shed 6 bases, with 15 bases lying between them. The CDR3 contains 13 residues. The CDR3 DNA sequence: TGTGCCAGCAACGTCGGACAGTCAAATGGCTACACCTTC. It is translated as CASNVGQSNGYTF.

V usage is TRBV7-2 and J usage is TRBJ2-3, with D maybe TRBD1 (6 bases). The CDR3 extends over 16 amino acids. V gave up 5 bases and J gave up 2 bases, with 17 bases separating them. From germline, CDR1 is SGHTA and CDR2 FQGNSA. The CDR3 nucleotides read TGTGCCAGCAGCGTACTCAGGGGTCTAGCCACAGATACGCAGTATTTT. This codes for CASSVLRGLATDTQYF.

The V call is TRBV9, the J call TRBJ2-7, with D hard to call. The CDR3 spans 14 residues. V lost 0 bases and J lost 1, with 8 bases in between. CDR1 SGDLS and CDR2 YYNGEE come from the germline V gene. CDR3 coding DNA: TGTGCCAGCAGCGTAGCTCGGAATTCCTACGAGCAGTACTTC. This gives the protein CASSVARNSYEQYF.

This clone has only a few counts. This chain uses TRBV28 with TRBJ2-1; D uncertain. Germline CDR1 and CDR2: MDHEN and SYDVKM. CDR3 length: 16 amino acids. V was clipped by 5 bases and J by 0 bases, with 14 bases between them. Here the CDR3 DNA reads TGTGCCAGCAGTCCCCCAGGTAGGAGCTCCTACAATGAGCAGTTCTTC. Translating it yields CASSPPGRSSYNEQFF.

This chain uses TRBV20-1 with TRBJ1-2; 10 nucleotides align to TRBD1. This CDR3 is 11 amino acids long. The germline V gene encodes CDR1 DFQATT and CDR2 SNEGSKA (reference sequence). Written as DNA, the CDR3 is TGCAGCGGGACAGGGGCTAGTGGCTACACCTTC. Protein product: CSGTGASGYTF.

This clone has only a few counts. The genes are TRBV3-1 (or the pseudogene TRBV3-2) and TRBJ2-7; maybe TRBD2 (6 bases). Germline V gene lookup returns CDR1 LGHDT and CDR2 YNNKEL (reference sequence). The CDR3 consists of 16 residues. Trimming shortened V by 2 bases and J by 7 bases, and 21 bases separated the two germline ends. This CDR3 reads CASSQKGVGGAGEQYF. The CDR3 nucleotides read TGTGCCAGCAGCCAAAAAGGGGTCGGAGGGGCAGGTGAGCAGTACTTC.

This chain uses TRBV12-5 with TRBJ2-7; D might be TRBD2 (7 bases). Germline lookup yields CDR1 LGHNT and CDR2 FRNRAP. The CDR3 is made up of 18 amino acids. Trimming stripped 0 bases from V and 0 bases from J, with 18 bases between. The CDR3 sequence: CASGLVMGGGRSSYEQYF. CDR3 coding DNA: TGTGCTAGTGGTTTGGTAATGGGAGGGGGGCGAAGCTCCTACGAGCAGTACTTC.

The chain employs TRBV4-1 and TRBJ2-2; weak D call: TRBD2 (5 bases). CDR1 and CDR2 (germline): MGHRA, YSYEKL. V was shortened by 4 bases and J by 7 bases, with 16 bases between the two germline ends. The CDR3 is 15 residues long. Written as DNA, the CDR3 is TGCGCCAGCAGCCCAGACTGGAAGAGGGACGGGGAGCTGTTTTTT. This translates into CASSPDWKRDGELFF.

V is TRBV28 and J is TRBJ2-3, with 11 bases fitting TRBD2. J lost 4 bases, V lost 6 bases, and 9 bases had no gene match. This CDR3 contains 16 residues. Germline V lookup: CDR1 MDHEN, CDR2 SYDVKM. The chain's CDR3 is CASSSLLAGAPDTQYF. The CDR3 DNA reads as TGTGCCAGCAGCTCCCTACTAGCGGGAGCCCCAGATACGCAGTATTTT.

This clone was counted a few times. The genes are TRBV7-2 and TRBJ2-7, with 7 bases that match TRBD1. Germline V gene lookup returns CDR1 SGHTA and CDR2 FQGNSA. The CDR3 has 12 amino acids. The junction had 4 bases not matched to a gene; V was cut back by 5 bases and J by 6 bases. The CDR3 loop is CASSRAGGEQYF. The CDR3, as DNA: TGTGCCAGCAGCAGAGCAGGGGGCGAGCAGTACTTC. The whole variable domain, remainder taken from reference TRBV7-2 and TRBJ2-7, is GAGVSQSPSNKVTEKGKDVELRCDPISGHTALYWYRQSLGQGLEFLIYFQGNSAPDKSGLPSDRFSAERTGGSVSTLTIQRTQQEDSAVYLCASSRAGGEQYFGPGTRLTVT.

The chain links TRBV18 to TRBJ2-2; D is perhaps TRBD1 (6 bases). CDR3 length: 15 amino acids. Germline V gives CDR1 KGHSH, CDR2 LQKENI. Trimming pared 3 bases from V and 4 bases from J, leaving 12 bases between. In DNA form, the CDR3 reads TGTGCCAGCTCACCCCAGACAGGTGGCACCGGGGAGCTGTTTTTT. Amino acid sequence: CASSPQTGGTGELFF.

This rearrangement joins TRBV19 to TRBJ2-1; no definite D call. This CDR3 comprises 15 residues. Germline V gene lookup returns CDR1 LNHDA and CDR2 SQIVND (reference sequence). V dropped 4 bases and J dropped 8 bases, with 18 bases sitting between them. The CDR3 sequence is CASSTPPVATHEQFF. The CDR3 nucleotides are TGTGCCAGTAGTACCCCCCCGGTTGCCACCCATGAGCAGTTCTTC.

This clone was seen a few times. V and J are TRBV5-4 and TRBJ2-7; D ambiguous. V gave up 1 base and J gave up 4 bases, with 12 bases separating them. Germline CDR1 is SGHNT and CDR2 is YYREEE (reference sequence). The CDR3 totals 14 residues. This chain's CDR3 is CASSLLADPYEQYF. The CDR3 region has the DNA TGTGCCAGCAGCTTGTTGGCAGATCCTTACGAGCAGTACTTC.

This clone has more than one count but fewer than ten. The V gene is TRBV4-2, the J gene TRBJ2-7; 9 positions match TRBD2. Trimming took 2 bases from V and 0 from J; bases not matched to a gene: 2. Per the germline V gene, CDR1 is LGHNA and CDR2 is YNFKEQ. This CDR3 is 15 amino acids long. This CDR3 reads CASSQLAGDSYEQYF. The CDR3 coding sequence is TGTGCCAGCAGCCAATTAGCGGGGGACTCCTACGAGCAGTACTTC.

CDR3 bases: TGTGCCAGCAGGGTCTCTCAGTACAATGAGCAGTTCTTC. The encoded protein is CASRVSQYNEQFF. The chain employs TRBV2 and TRBJ2-1; D is uncertain. Trimming cost V 6 bases and J 4 bases, with 10 bases left between them. Per germline, CDR1 SNHLY and CDR2 FYNNEI. This CDR3 is built from 13 residues. The full variable domain, its missing parts supplied by reference TRBV2 and TRBJ2-1, is EPEVTQTPSHQVTQMGQEVILRCVPISNHLYFYWYRQILGQKVEFLVSFYNNEISEKSEIFDDQFSVERPDGSNFTLKIRSTKLEDSAMYFCASRVSQYNEQFFGPGTRLTVL.

The chain combines TRBV5-6 with TRBJ2-1, with a weak D call TRBD2 (5 bases). The CDR3 sequence is 13 residues long. Trimming removed 1 base from V and 8 bases from J, with 10 bases in between. CDR1 is SGHDT and CDR2 is YYEEEE in the germline V gene. This chain's CDR3 is CASSLPSPHEQFF. As DNA, the CDR3 is TGTGCCAGCAGCTTGCCTAGCCCACATGAGCAGTTCTTC.

The rearrangement links TRBV7-2 to TRBJ1-5; 11 bases line up with TRBD1. Germline assignment: CDR1 SGHTA and CDR2 FQGNSA. This CDR3 is 16 amino acids long. The V segment lost 3 bases and the J segment 6 bases; nucleotides outside the gene matches: 7. The CDR3 is CASSFTGQGAGQPQHF. The CDR3 coding sequence is TGTGCCAGCAGCTTCACCGGACAGGGGGCCGGTCAGCCCCAGCATTTT.

The chain carries TRBV7-9 and TRBJ2-1; D is perhaps TRBD1 or TRBD2 (5 bases each). V was trimmed by 3 bases and J by 12 bases, leaving 12 bases between them. Germline-derived CDR1 and CDR2 are SEHNR and FQNEAQ (reference sequence). The CDR3 has 12 amino acids. CDR3 in DNA: TGTGCCAGCAGCTTTCAAGGGACCTCGCAGTTCTTC. It translates to CASSFQGTSQFF.

This chain links TRBV5-1 with TRBJ1-1; TRBD1 agrees at 9 bases. Looked up from germline, CDR1 is SGHRS and CDR2 is YFSETQ. V trimming: 6 bases; J trimming: 9 bases; junction bases outside the gene matches: 12. The CDR3 contains 14 residues. The CDR3 coding sequence is TGCGCCAGCACATCTTCGGGGACAGGGACCCAAGCTTTCTTT. It is translated as CASTSSGTGTQAFF.

J is TRBJ2-2 and V is TRBV14; D unresolved. The length of the CDR3 is 17 residues. CDR1 is SGHDN, CDR2 FVKESK, per germline. The V gene lost 1 base and the J gene lost 4 bases, with 16 bases spanning the gap. Written as DNA, the CDR3 is TGTGCCAGCAGCCAAGGGTTTTTTAACCGCGGCACCGGGGAGCTGTTTTTT. It encodes CASSQGFFNRGTGELFF.

This clone has only a few counts. The CDR3 DNA follows: TGCGCCAGCAGCCAAGCCCCGGCGGCGAGGAGCTATGGCTACACCTTC. It codes for CASSQAPAARSYGYTF. The V gene is TRBV4-1, the J gene TRBJ1-2, with unresolved D. This CDR3 comprises 16 residues. V lost 1 base and J 4 bases, leaving 16 bases between the germline ends. The V gene's germline CDR1 is MGHRA and CDR2 YSYEKL.

The rearrangement links TRBV7-9 to TRBJ1-1, with D unclear. Germline V lookup: CDR1 SEHNR, CDR2 FQNEAQ (reference sequence). The length of the CDR3 is 16 residues. Trimming shortened V by 2 bases and J by 1 base, and 14 bases separated the two germline ends. The DNA for the CDR3 is TGTGCCAGCAGCTTACGCGGTGGAGGAGAGAACACTGAAGCTTTCTTT. Its translation: CASSLRGGGENTEAFF.

This clone was counted a few times. The rearrangement links TRBV25-1 to TRBJ1-6; D gene uncertain. The V and J ends lost 5 bases and 10 bases respectively, with 12 bases between them. CDR1 and CDR2 (germline): MGHDK, SYGVNS. The CDR3 consists of 13 residues. This CDR3 reads CASSSPGISPLHF. The CDR3 DNA reads TGTGCCAGCAGTTCCCCGGGGATCTCACCCCTCCACTTT.